What follows are 29 T cell receptor beta chains derived from one specimen sequenced in a study of blood T cells in healthy people across ages. Primed by a sample-barcoded 5' primer and a J-beta primer mix, a second PCR proceeded for about 6 to 12 cycles. TCRdb processed the 5' RACE reads anew with MiXCR; each CDR3 protein has one entry. The sample lists about 1,500,000 distinct CDR3 sequences, roughly 27% occurring once. The sequencing input was blood. The receptors here all came from a woman in her 30s in good health.

The V call is TRBV7-2, the J call TRBJ2-3; D unresolved. Germline lookup yields CDR1 SGHTA and CDR2 FQGNSA. V dropped 8 bases and J dropped 1 base, with 13 bases sitting between them. This CDR3 has 14 residues. The CDR3 is CASLRLLGTDTQYF. CDR3 bases: TGTGCCAGCCTAAGACTCCTTGGCACAGATACGCAGTATTTT.

V gene TRBV24-1 combines with J gene TRBJ2-3, with D possibly matching TRBD1 (5 bases). CDR3 length: 14 amino acids. CDR1 KGHDR and CDR2 SFDVKD come from the germline V gene. With 7 bases removed from V and 0 bases from J, the gap between germline ends came to 10 bases. In nucleotides, the CDR3 is TGTGCCACCAGACCTTCAGGGAGCACAGATACGCAGTATTTT. Amino acids: CATRPSGSTDTQYF.

This clonotype was seen more than once but under ten times. The chain uses TRBV10-2 and TRBJ2-5; D gene unclear. Germline CDR1 WSHSY, CDR2 SAAADI. V shed 7 bases and J shed 2 bases, with 14 bases lying between them. This CDR3 comprises 14 residues. CDR3 loop: CASTVGLTQETQYF. The CDR3 DNA sequence: TGCGCCAGCACCGTCGGGTTAACTCAAGAGACCCAGTACTTC.

Turning to this clonotype: At one boundary the junction diverges from the germline segment, which might be a read error. The chain combines TRBV25-1 with TRBJ1-2, with unresolved D. The CDR3 has 14 residues. Per the germline V gene, CDR1 is MGHDK and CDR2 is SYGVNS. The CDR3 nucleotides are TGTGCCAGCAGTGAAGGAAGCGGTTCCTATGGTTACACCTTC. It translates to CASSEGSGSYGYTF.

J is TRBJ2-4 and V is TRBV18; tentatively, D is TRBD2 (5 bases). V was trimmed by 0 bases and J by 13 bases, leaving 19 bases between them. Looked up from germline, CDR1 is KGHSH and CDR2 is LQKENI. This CDR3 has 15 residues. The CDR3 DNA reads as TGTGCCAGCTCACCACCAGGCGATAGCAGAAGGAGGCAGTACTTC. Its translation: CASSPPGDSRRRQYF.

This clonotype was recorded only once. J is TRBJ2-2 and V is TRBV29-1; D could derive from TRBD1 or TRBD2 (5 bases each). Looked up from germline, CDR1 is SQVTM and CDR2 is ANQGSEA. Trimming removed 1 base from V and 4 bases from J, with 16 bases in between. The CDR3 contains 16 residues. This CDR3 reads CSVEGVGTSGTGELFF. CDR3 DNA sequence: TGCAGCGTTGAAGGTGTTGGGACCTCGGGCACCGGGGAGCTGTTTTTT.

This chain links TRBV29-1 with TRBJ2-7, with TRBD2 as a possible D gene (5 bases). The germline gives CDR1 SQVTM, CDR2 ANQGSEA. Trimming removed 4 bases from V and 3 bases from J, with 19 bases in between. The CDR3 spans 15 residues. As DNA, the CDR3 is TGCAGCGTTGGGGTGGCAGATCGGGGTCGCTACGAGCAGTACTTC. This gives the protein CSVGVADRGRYEQYF.

V is TRBV5-1 and J is TRBJ2-7; 8 positions agree with TRBD1. Trimming removed 4 bases from V and 6 bases from J; junction bases left unmatched: 9. The length of the CDR3 is 14 residues. The germline V gene encodes CDR1 SGHRS and CDR2 YFSETQ. The CDR3: CASSPTGAVGEQYF. CDR3 bases: TGCGCCAGCAGCCCGACAGGGGCCGTGGGCGAGCAGTACTTC.

A few counts support this clonotype. V and J are TRBV6-5 and TRBJ2-1, with 10 bases that match TRBD2. This CDR3 contains 15 residues. Germline CDR1 and CDR2: MNHEY and SVGAGI. Trimming cost V 3 bases and J 7 bases; bases outside gene matches: 6. CDR3 bases: TGTGCCAGCAGTTATTTCAGCGGGAGGGTGAATGAGCAGTTCTTC. This codes for CASSYFSGRVNEQFF.

Ten or more counts support this clonotype. This sequence joins TRBV5-1 and TRBJ2-7, with a weak D call TRBD2 (7 bases). V was shortened by 4 bases and J by 1 base, with 15 bases between the two germline ends. CDR1 and CDR2 from the germline V gene are SGHRS and YFSETQ. The CDR3 is 15 residues long. The CDR3 protein is CASSPLAGASYEQYF. The CDR3 nucleotides read TGCGCCAGCAGCCCCCTGGCGGGGGCATCCTACGAGCAGTACTTC.

This clonotype was counted ten times or more. The rearrangement links TRBV7-6 to TRBJ2-1; 9 nucleotides match TRBD2. The CDR3 covers 14 residues. V was pared by 0 bases and J by 8 bases, with 2 bases of the junction left unmatched. Germline V CDR1 and CDR2: SGHVS, FNYEAQ. CDR3 bases: TGTGCCAGCAGCTTAGCCCCTAGCGGGGATGAGCAGTTCTTC. This translates into CASSLAPSGDEQFF.

This clonotype came up a few times. The chain couples TRBV7-3 to TRBJ2-1; the match to TRBD2 covers 11 bases. Germline trimming cut 5 bases from V and 3 bases from J; bases unmatched to any gene: 3. This CDR3 spans 15 amino acids. The germline CDR1 and CDR2 sequences are SGHTA and FQGTGA. CDR3 loop: CASSTGLADYNEQFF. The CDR3 DNA reads TGTGCCAGCAGCACGGGACTAGCGGACTACAATGAGCAGTTCTTC.

The chain is built from TRBV12-5 and TRBJ2-1; maybe TRBD2 (7 bases). In germline, CDR1 is LGHNT, CDR2 FRNRAP. CDR3 length equals 17 residues. V was trimmed by 0 bases and J by 4 bases, leaving 16 bases between them. CDR3 residues: CASGLVLAGGPYNEQFF. In DNA, the CDR3 is TGTGCTAGTGGTTTGGTTTTAGCCGGGGGGCCATACAATGAGCAGTTCTTC.

With regard to this clonotype: The junction departs from the called germline gene at one end, perhaps through a read error. The chain has TRBV6-2 or TRBV6-3 and TRBJ2-5, with D tentatively TRBD1 (5 bases). The V gene's germline CDR1 is MNHEY and CDR2 SVGEGT. The CDR3 has 13 residues. The CDR3 nucleotides read TGTGTCAGCGATGACAGTTCCCAAGAGACCCAGTACTTC. The encoded protein is CVSDDSSQETQYF.

This clonotype was seen a few times. The J gene is TRBJ2-7, the V gene TRBV4-1; D is undetermined. V lost 8 bases and J 3 bases, leaving 17 bases between the germline ends. The germline gives CDR1 MGHRA, CDR2 YSYEKL. The length of the CDR3 is 14 residues. CDR3 DNA: TGCGCCAGCGCCTCTGTGGGCCCTAGCTACGAGCAGTACTTC. Its protein is CASASVGPSYEQYF.

This clonotype has a handful of counts. The chain is built from TRBV6-2 or TRBV6-3 and TRBJ2-1; a possible D gene is TRBD2 (6 bases). In germline, CDR1 is MNHEY, CDR2 SVGEGT. This CDR3 is built from 12 residues. V was shortened by 6 bases and J by 15 bases, with 18 bases between the two germline ends. CDR3 nucleotide sequence: TGTGCCAGCAGGGGGGGAGAGGGCGCATGGTTCTTC. This translates into CASRGGEGAWFF.

The genes are TRBV20-1 and TRBJ2-3, with D perhaps matching TRBD1 or TRBD2 (5 bases each). The CDR3 spans 14 residues. Germline V lookup: CDR1 DFQATT, CDR2 SNEGSKA (reference sequence). Between the trimmed V and J ends, which lost 5 bases and 5 bases, there was a span of 17 bases. The CDR3 reads CSAPRGNSGDTQYF. CDR3 coding DNA: TGCAGTGCTCCCCGGGGCAACTCGGGAGATACGCAGTATTTT.

At least ten counts were recorded for this clonotype. The chain combines TRBV28 with TRBJ2-7; 12 nucleotides line up with TRBD1. J lost 5 bases, V lost 7 bases, and 9 bases had no gene match. The CDR3 is 15 residues long. Germline CDR1 MDHEN, CDR2 SYDVKM. This CDR3 is CASKISGTGGHEQYF. In DNA, the CDR3 is TGTGCCAGCAAAATATCCGGGACAGGGGGCCACGAGCAGTACTTC.

This clonotype was observed a handful of times. This chain uses TRBV20-1 with TRBJ2-5, with 9 bases matching TRBD1. The CDR3 loop spans 15 amino acids. The V gene end was trimmed by 3 bases and the J gene end by 5 bases; junction bases not matched to a gene: 10. Germline lookup yields CDR1 DFQATT and CDR2 SNEGSKA (reference sequence). The CDR3 DNA is TGCAGTGCTAGTCCCCGGACAGGGGAAGGGGAGACCCAGTACTTC. Its translation is CSASPRTGEGETQYF.

The sample holds many counts of this clonotype. The chain combines TRBV7-2 with TRBJ2-7; 14 positions match TRBD2. The V gene end was trimmed by 4 bases and the J gene end by 3 bases; junction bases not matched to a gene: 17. Germline V gene sequence: CDR1 SGHTA, CDR2 FQGNSA. CDR3 size: 20 residues. This chain's CDR3 is CASSWDPRTSGRSIYYEQYF. The CDR3 DNA sequence: TGTGCCAGCAGCTGGGATCCACGGACTAGCGGGAGGTCCATTTACTACGAGCAGTACTTC.

The CDR3 DNA reads TGTGCCAGCAGTGCCATAACAGGGGGCTTAGCCAAAAACATTCAGTACTTC. Its protein is CASSAITGGLAKNIQYF. This chain links TRBV25-1 with TRBJ2-4; 9 bases match TRBD1. CDR1 is MGHDK, CDR2 SYGVNS, per germline. The ends lost 4 bases at V and 0 bases at J; junction bases unmatched: 7. The CDR3 extends over 17 amino acids. Full variable domain (missing parts from reference TRBV25-1 and TRBJ2-4): EADIYQTPRYLVIGTGKKITLECSQTMGHDKMYWYQQDPGMELHLIHYSYGVNSTEKGDLSSESTVSRIRTEHFPLTLESARPSHTSQYLCASSAITGGLAKNIQYFGAGTRLSVL.

The CDR3 loop reads CASSLPVSSGANVLTF. The DNA for the CDR3 is TGTGCCAGCAGCTTACCGGTCAGCTCTGGGGCCAACGTCCTGACTTTC. This chain connects TRBV7-8 to TRBJ2-6, with D unclear. Germline CDR1 and CDR2: SGHVS and FQNEAQ. The V end was cut by 2 bases, the J end by 0 bases, with 8 bases between. CDR3 size: 16 residues.

A few counts support this clonotype. The chain employs TRBV5-6 and TRBJ1-5, with D perhaps TRBD1 (6 bases). V lost 4 bases and J 4 bases, leaving 12 bases between the germline ends. This CDR3 comprises 14 residues. From germline, CDR1 is SGHDT and CDR2 YYEEEE. CDR3 in amino acids: CASSRGQFNQPQHF. In DNA, the CDR3 is TGTGCCAGCAGCCGTGGACAGTTTAATCAGCCCCAGCATTTT. Drawing the rest from reference TRBV5-6 and TRBJ1-5, the complete variable domain is DAGVTQSPTHLIKTRGQQVTLRCSPKSGHDTVSWYQQALGQGPQFIFQYYEEEERQRGNFPDRFSGHQFPNYSSELNVNALLLGDSALYLCASSRGQFNQPQHFGDGTRLSIL.

This chain connects TRBV28 to TRBJ1-1; perhaps TRBD1 as D (6 bases). V dropped 7 bases and J dropped 4 bases, with 19 bases sitting between them. The CDR3 runs to 15 residues. Germline V gives CDR1 MDHEN, CDR2 SYDVKM. The CDR3 here is CASKPRGAVITEAFF. CDR3 DNA: TGTGCCAGCAAACCCCGGGGGGCAGTGATCACTGAAGCTTTCTTT.

The sample holds a few counts of this clonotype. The genes are TRBV9 and TRBJ2-1, with 7 bases identical to TRBD2. Germline loops: CDR1 SGDLS, CDR2 YYNGEE. This CDR3 is built from 17 residues. Germline trimming cut 3 bases from V and 0 bases from J; bases unmatched to any gene: 9. The chain's CDR3 is CASSDPSSGYSYNEQFF. The CDR3 DNA reads as TGTGCCAGCAGCGACCCCTCTAGCGGCTACTCCTACAATGAGCAGTTCTTC.

The CDR3 nucleotides are TGTGCCATCAACGAGGACAGGGAAGTCTATGGCTACACCTTC. The encoded protein is CAINEDREVYGYTF. The chain uses TRBV10-3 and TRBJ1-2, with 8 bases identical to TRBD1. This CDR3 region has 14 residues. The V gene's germline CDR1 is ENHRY and CDR2 SYGVKD. V was clipped by 7 bases and J by 4 bases; unmatched bases: 8.

As for this clonotype: Sequence at one end of the junction differs from germline and may be a read error. The J gene is TRBJ2-7, the V gene TRBV5-1; D perhaps matches TRBD1 (6 bases). Germline V lookup: CDR1 SGHRS, CDR2 YFSETQ. The CDR3 length is 14 residues. The CDR3 DNA follows: TGCGCCAGCCCTACGGGACACCACAGCTACGGGCAGTACTTC. Its protein product is CASPTGHHSYGQYF.

Only a few counts were recorded for this clonotype. This chain links TRBV19 with TRBJ2-3; D unresolved. Germline V gene lookup returns CDR1 LNHDA and CDR2 SQIVND (reference sequence). V lost 3 bases and J lost 0, with 7 bases in between. This CDR3 has 14 amino acids. The chain's CDR3 is CASSIGWSTDTQYF. The CDR3 region has the DNA TGTGCCAGTAGTATCGGATGGAGCACAGATACGCAGTATTTT.

Concerning this clonotype: A much larger clone is a single base away; this may be a read error. The chain uses TRBV5-1 and TRBJ2-7; D uncertain. CDR3 length equals 14 residues. Trimming cost V 1 base and J 0 bases, with 8 bases left between them. Per germline, CDR1 SGHRS and CDR2 YFSETQ. CDR3 in DNA: TGCGCCAGCAGCTTGACCCGGCTCTCCTACGAGCAGTACTTC. This encodes CASSLTRLSYEQYF.